Below are 31 T cell receptor beta chains sequenced from a single sample in a study of T cells after yellow fever vaccination. TCRdb independently ran MiXCR on the 5' RACE reads; one entry per CDR3 protein. The sample gives under 700,000 distinct CDR3 sequences, around 17% of which show up once; around a sixth is in the top ten. The sequencing used PBMCs, collected 5 days after the first yellow fever vaccination. The receptors come from a man aged 18-30 years who received the YFV17D yellow fever vaccine.

The chain has TRBV20-1 and TRBJ1-2, with a weak D call TRBD1 (5 bases). V lost 6 bases to trimming and J lost 8 bases, with 10 bases between them. This CDR3 contains 10 residues. CDR1 is DFQATT and CDR2 is SNEGSKA in the germline V gene (reference sequence). CDR3 bases: TGCAGTGCCGCGGGGCGGGGCTACACCTTC. Translation gives CSAAGRGYTF.

The chain couples TRBV4-2 to TRBJ2-1; tentatively, D is TRBD1 or TRBD2 (5 bases each). The V gene's germline CDR1 is LGHNA and CDR2 YNFKEQ. V was clipped by 5 bases and J by 10 bases, with 21 bases between them. This CDR3 comprises 15 residues. DNA for the CDR3: TGTGCCAGCAGCTATGTACCCGACTTTGGGGGAGAGCAGTTCTTC. It translates to CASSYVPDFGGEQFF.

Concerning this clonotype: This may come from a read error, since a much larger clone is one base off. This chain uses TRBV7-6 with TRBJ2-3; 8 bases line up with TRBD1. Germline CDR1 reads SGHVS; CDR2 reads FNYEAQ. The CDR3 consists of 14 residues. Trimming took 6 bases from V and 6 from J; bases not matched to a gene: 8. CDR3 DNA sequence: TGTGCCAGCAGGCTTGGGACAGGCCCGGATACGCAGTATTTT. Amino acids: CASRLGTGPDTQYF.

The genes are TRBV4-1 and TRBJ1-5, with a tentative D call TRBD1 (6 bases). There are 15 residues in the CDR3. Germline lookup yields CDR1 MGHRA and CDR2 YSYEKL. V was clipped by 3 bases and J by 2 bases, with 11 bases between them. CDR3 sequence reads: CASSQGRGGNQPQHF. The CDR3 bases are TGCGCCAGCAGCCAGGGAAGGGGGGGCAATCAGCCCCAGCATTTT.

This clonotype was counted between two and nine times. V and J are TRBV4-2 and TRBJ2-3, with D perhaps matching TRBD1 or TRBD2 (5 bases each). In germline, CDR1 is LGHNA, CDR2 YNFKEQ. Trimming pared 1 base from V and 3 bases from J, leaving 11 bases between. This CDR3 has 15 amino acids. CDR3 loop: CASSQGLEGTDTQYF. CDR3 coding DNA: TGTGCCAGCAGCCAAGGGCTAGAGGGGACAGATACGCAGTATTTT.

The chain carries TRBV19 and TRBJ1-5, with D possibly being TRBD1 (6 bases). Germline V lookup: CDR1 LNHDA, CDR2 SQIVND (reference sequence). V was cut by 7 bases and J by 5 bases, with 15 bases left in between. CDR3 size: 14 residues. CDR3 nucleotide sequence: TGTGCCAGTACCGAGGACAGCGTCTATCAGCCCCAGCATTTT. It codes for CASTEDSVYQPQHF.

V and J are TRBV11-2 and TRBJ2-1; D tentatively fits TRBD1 or TRBD2 (6 bases each). The V end lost 5 bases, the J end lost 0 bases, and 14 bases lay between the germline ends. The germline V gene has CDR1 SGHAT and CDR2 FQNNGV. This CDR3 comprises 16 residues. The CDR3 DNA is TGTGCCAGCAGCCAGATAGGGGGGAGCTCCTACAATGAGCAGTTCTTC. It yields the protein CASSQIGGSSYNEQFF.

The V call is TRBV6-1, the J call TRBJ2-1; 9 bases are a match to TRBD1. CDR1 and CDR2 from the germline V gene are MNHNS and SASEGT. V shed 6 bases, J shed 7 bases, and the junction held 7 bases outside the gene matches. This CDR3 has 14 amino acids. The DNA of the CDR3 is TGTGCCAGCAGGTTGGGGACAGGGTTGAATGAGCAGTTCTTC. Amino acids: CASRLGTGLNEQFF.

This clonotype was seen repeatedly, ten times or more. The chain is built from TRBV9 and TRBJ1-1; the D is unclear. Per germline, CDR1 SGDLS and CDR2 YYNGEE. This CDR3 contains 13 residues. V lost 0 bases to trimming and J lost 5 bases, with 8 bases between them. CDR3 sequence reads: CASSVALGTEAFF. DNA for the CDR3: TGTGCCAGCAGCGTAGCTTTGGGAACTGAAGCTTTCTTT. The complete variable domain, with remaining parts taken from reference TRBV9 and TRBJ1-1, reads DSGVTQTPKHLITATGQRVTLRCSPRSGDLSVYWYQQSLDQGLQFLIQYYNGEERAKGNILERFSAQQFPDLHSELNLSSLELGDSALYFCASSVALGTEAFFGQGTRLTVV.

This clonotype was seen more than once but under ten times. The V call is TRBV20-1, the J call TRBJ2-3; possible D gene TRBD2, 5 bases. The CDR3 contains 16 residues. The germline gives CDR1 DFQATT, CDR2 SNEGSKA (reference sequence). V was clipped by 0 bases and J by 1 base, with 14 bases between them. The CDR3 DNA is TGCAGTGCTAGAGATATTCGGACTGGGGGCACAGATACGCAGTATTTT. It codes for CSARDIRTGGTDTQYF.

This clonotype was found a few times. The CDR3 bases are TGCAGTGCTCCCGCATGGGGGAACACTGAAGCTTTCTTT. It encodes CSAPAWGNTEAFF. The J gene is TRBJ1-1, the V gene TRBV20-1; D gene uncertain. CDR1 and CDR2 from the germline V gene are DFQATT and SNEGSKA (reference sequence). V was trimmed by 5 bases and J by 1 base, leaving 11 bases between them. The CDR3 has 13 amino acids.

This clonotype was counted at least ten times. The V gene is TRBV27, the J gene TRBJ2-1, with 15 bases identical to TRBD2. Germline V CDR1 and CDR2: MNHEY, SMNVEV (reference sequence). The CDR3 length is 14 residues. Trimming cost V 8 bases and J 7 bases; bases outside gene matches: 3. The CDR3 reads CASRGLAGGNEQFF. The CDR3 DNA is TGTGCCAGCCGTGGACTAGCGGGGGGGAATGAGCAGTTCTTC.

This clonotype was picked up a small number of times. V is TRBV7-9 and J is TRBJ2-7, with 12 bases that match TRBD2. This CDR3 has 15 residues. The germline gives CDR1 SEHNR, CDR2 FQNEAQ (reference sequence). The junction had 6 bases not matched to a gene; V was cut back by 5 bases and J by 4 bases. The CDR3 DNA reads TGTGCCAGCAGCCAGTGGACTAGCGGGGAGTACGAGCAGTACTTC. Encoded protein: CASSQWTSGEYEQYF.

The J gene is TRBJ2-2, the V gene TRBV27; D might be TRBD2 (5 bases). Germline V lookup: CDR1 MNHEY, CDR2 SMNVEV (reference sequence). This CDR3 comprises 14 residues. Between the trimmed V and J ends, which lost 0 bases and 8 bases, there was a span of 10 bases. CDR3 protein: CASSLSLAGGELFF. The CDR3 nucleotides are TGTGCCAGCAGTTTATCGCTAGCTGGGGGGGAGCTGTTTTTT.

The V gene is TRBV5-5, the J gene TRBJ2-3; D uncertain. V was shortened by 4 bases and J by 0 bases, with 3 bases between the two germline ends. This CDR3 has 12 residues. The germline CDR1 and CDR2 sequences are SGHKS and YYEKEE (reference sequence). CDR3 nucleotide sequence: TGTGCCAGCAGCATGAGCACAGATACGCAGTATTTT. Translating gives CASSMSTDTQYF.

The V call is TRBV11-2, the J call TRBJ2-3, with a tentative D call TRBD2 (6 bases). The CDR3 loop spans 16 amino acids. Trimming pared 5 bases from V and 4 bases from J, leaving 19 bases between. Germline lookup yields CDR1 SGHAT and CDR2 FQNNGV. The CDR3 DNA is TGTGCCAGCAGCCCCCGCCGGGGGAACGTCGCAGATACGCAGTATTTT. Encoded protein: CASSPRRGNVADTQYF.

The rearrangement uses TRBV7-2 and TRBJ1-5; tentatively, D is TRBD1 (5 bases). V was shortened by 1 base and J by 3 bases, with 10 bases between the two germline ends. The germline CDR1 and CDR2 sequences are SGHTA and FQGNSA. The CDR3 contains 15 residues. CDR3 in amino acids: CASSLVAGNNQPQHF. For the CDR3, the DNA is TGTGCCAGCAGCTTAGTTGCAGGGAACAATCAGCCCCAGCATTTT.

The V and J genes are TRBV27 and TRBJ2-2, with TRBD1 matching 8 bases. Germline V gives CDR1 MNHEY, CDR2 SMNVEV (reference sequence). This CDR3 has 18 amino acids. The V segment lost 5 bases and the J segment 5 bases; nucleotides outside the gene matches: 16. The CDR3 spells CASSTGTGRTRITGELFF. The CDR3 DNA reads TGTGCCAGCAGTACCGGGACAGGCAGGACCCGCATAACCGGGGAGCTGTTTTTT.

This clonotype was observed a few times. This chain joins TRBV20-1 and TRBJ1-1; D possibly corresponds to TRBD1 (6 bases). The CDR3 is made up of 16 amino acids. Germline V gene lookup returns CDR1 DFQATT and CDR2 SNEGSKA (reference sequence). Trimming left V 4 bases short and J 0 bases short, with 18 bases between. The CDR3 DNA is TGCAGTGCTATCGACAGGCTAAGGGTGTTGAACACTGAAGCTTTCTTT. Translated: CSAIDRLRVLNTEAFF.

There are a few counts of this clonotype. The chain combines TRBV20-1 with TRBJ1-1; no clear D. Trimming removed 0 bases from V and 8 bases from J, with 16 bases in between. The CDR3 consists of 14 residues. Germline V CDR1 and CDR2: DFQATT, SNEGSKA (reference sequence). The CDR3 DNA sequence: TGCAGTGCTAGAGAAACGGGCACGGGCTCGGAAGCTTTCTTT. Translating gives CSARETGTGSEAFF.

This clonotype was counted a few times. The CDR3 protein is CSAKLAGGRETQYF. For the CDR3, the DNA is TGCAGTGCTAAGTTAGCGGGGGGTAGGGAGACCCAGTACTTC. J is TRBJ2-5 and V is TRBV20-1; TRBD2 agrees at 10 bases. Germline CDR1 is DFQATT and CDR2 is SNEGSKA (reference sequence). With V trimmed by 4 bases and J by 5 bases, 7 bases remained unmatched. The length of the CDR3 is 14 residues.

The rearrangement uses TRBV5-1 and TRBJ2-3; no firm D call. The germline V and J ends were trimmed by 2 bases and 2 bases, with 9 bases remaining between them. The CDR3 extends over 14 amino acids. CDR1 is SGHRS, CDR2 YFSETQ, per germline. The CDR3 DNA is TGCGCCAGCAGCTTCAATATTTACACAGATACGCAGTATTTT. The encoded protein is CASSFNIYTDTQYF. Supplemented by reference TRBV5-1 and TRBJ2-3, the full variable domain reads KAGVTQTPRYLIKTRGQQVTLSCSPISGHRSVSWYQQTPGQGLQFLFEYFSETQRNKGNFPGRFSGRQFSNSRSEMNVSTLELGDSALYLCASSFNIYTDTQYFGPGTRLTVL.

This clonotype was seen a few times. This chain links TRBV10-3 with TRBJ1-5; D remains unclear. The CDR3 extends over 14 amino acids. Trimming shortened V by 5 bases and J by 4 bases, and 12 bases separated the two germline ends. Germline lookup yields CDR1 ENHRY and CDR2 SYGVKD. CDR3 DNA sequence: TGTGCCATCAGTCAAGGCCCGGGTAATCAGCCCCAGCATTTT. Translated: CAISQGPGNQPQHF.

The CDR3 loop is CASSVGPQSATNYGYTF. The CDR3 DNA reads TGTGCCAGCAGCGTAGGACCCCAGAGTGCGACTAACTATGGCTACACCTTC. This chain uses TRBV9 with TRBJ1-2; D call uncertain. Germline V gene data show CDR1 as SGDLS and CDR2 as YYNGEE. This CDR3 spans 17 amino acids. Trimming removed 0 bases at V and 0 bases at J, with 15 bases between.

The V gene is TRBV7-2, the J gene TRBJ1-2, with D uncertain. Trimming removed 1 base from V and 4 bases from J, with 7 bases in between. Germline CDR1 reads SGHTA; CDR2 reads FQGNSA. The CDR3 extends over 13 amino acids. CDR3 sequence (DNA): TGTGCCAGCAGCTTAGTTCCAGGCTATGGCTACACCTTC. Protein product: CASSLVPGYGYTF.

The chain uses TRBV5-1 and TRBJ1-2; a weak D match, TRBD1 (6 bases). Trimming cost V 4 bases and J 5 bases, with 15 bases left between them. There are 14 residues in the CDR3. CDR1 is SGHRS and CDR2 is YFSETQ in the germline V gene. The CDR3 sequence: CASSQLGQTYGYTF. The CDR3 coding sequence is TGCGCCAGCAGCCAACTGGGACAAACTTATGGCTACACCTTC. Complete variable domain (other parts from reference TRBV5-1 and TRBJ1-2): KAGVTQTPRYLIKTRGQQVTLSCSPISGHRSVSWYQQTPGQGLQFLFEYFSETQRNKGNFPGRFSGRQFSNSRSEMNVSTLELGDSALYLCASSQLGQTYGYTFGSGTRLTVV.

This clonotype was detected only a few times. The chain's CDR3 is CASSHGTESNQPQHF. The CDR3 bases are TGTGCCAGCAGCCACGGGACAGAGAGCAATCAGCCCCAGCATTTT. V usage is TRBV7-9 and J usage is TRBJ1-5, with 7 nucleotides matching TRBD1. V dropped 5 bases and J dropped 1; count of bases not matched to a gene: 5. This CDR3 comprises 15 residues. Germline values: CDR1 SEHNR, CDR2 FQNEAQ (reference sequence).

CDR3 sequence: CASRAGTPAPEAFF. The CDR3 DNA is TGTGCCAGCAGAGCAGGGACACCCGCCCCTGAAGCTTTCTTT. The genes are TRBV27 and TRBJ1-1, with a weak D call TRBD1 (6 bases). Germline lookup yields CDR1 MNHEY and CDR2 SMNVEV (reference sequence). This CDR3 contains 14 residues. V was clipped by 6 bases and J by 6 bases, with 17 bases between them.

The chain links TRBV7-3 to TRBJ2-2; TRBD2 agrees at 7 bases. In germline, CDR1 is SGHTA, CDR2 FQGTGA. V lost 5 bases and J lost 8; bases outside the gene matches: 11. The CDR3 covers 15 residues. The CDR3 bases are TGTGCCAGCAGCCTGGGACCCCTGGGACTAGGGGAGCTGTTTTTT. Amino acid sequence: CASSLGPLGLGELFF.

This clonotype turned up a few times. The V gene is TRBV20-1, the J gene TRBJ2-3; tentative D call: TRBD2 (5 bases). V was clipped by 7 bases and J by 0 bases, with 8 bases between them. Looked up from germline, CDR1 is DFQATT and CDR2 is SNEGSKA (reference sequence). The CDR3 loop spans 12 amino acids. This CDR3 is CSGRTSTDTQYF. The CDR3 nucleotides are TGCAGTGGCCGGACTAGCACAGATACGCAGTATTTT.

The V gene is TRBV24-1, the J gene TRBJ2-3; 11 bases map to TRBD2. Germline V gene lookup returns CDR1 KGHDR and CDR2 SFDVKD. The CDR3 totals 16 residues. V trimming: 4 bases; J trimming: 4 bases; junction bases outside the gene matches: 6. The DNA for the CDR3 is TGTGCCACCAGTGACATTAGCGGGGGGGCCCCAGATACGCAGTATTTT. It codes for CATSDISGGAPDTQYF.